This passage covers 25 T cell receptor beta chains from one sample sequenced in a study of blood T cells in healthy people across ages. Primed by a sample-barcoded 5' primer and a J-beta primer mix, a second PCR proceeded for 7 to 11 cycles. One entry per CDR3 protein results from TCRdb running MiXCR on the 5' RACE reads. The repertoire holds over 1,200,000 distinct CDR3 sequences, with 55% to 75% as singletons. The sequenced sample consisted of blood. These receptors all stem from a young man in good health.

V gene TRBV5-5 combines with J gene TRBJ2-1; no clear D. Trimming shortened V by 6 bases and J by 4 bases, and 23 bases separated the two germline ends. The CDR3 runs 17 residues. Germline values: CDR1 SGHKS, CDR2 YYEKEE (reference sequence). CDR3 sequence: CASIIGQPSTFYNEQFF. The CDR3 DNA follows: TGTGCCAGCATCATCGGGCAGCCATCAACTTTTTACAATGAGCAGTTCTTC.

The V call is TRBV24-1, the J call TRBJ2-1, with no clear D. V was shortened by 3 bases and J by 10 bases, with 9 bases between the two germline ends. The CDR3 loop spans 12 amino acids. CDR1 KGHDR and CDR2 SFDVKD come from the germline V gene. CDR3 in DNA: TGTGCCACCAGTGATCTTAGCTGGGAGCAGTTCTTC. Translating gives CATSDLSWEQFF.

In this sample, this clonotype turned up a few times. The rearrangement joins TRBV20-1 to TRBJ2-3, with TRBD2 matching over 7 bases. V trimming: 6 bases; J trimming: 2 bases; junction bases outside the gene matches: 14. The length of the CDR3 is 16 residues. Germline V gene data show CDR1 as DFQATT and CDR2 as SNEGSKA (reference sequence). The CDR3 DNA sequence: TGCAGTGCAAGCAGCACAAACCGGGACTACACAGATACGCAGTATTTT. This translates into CSASSTNRDYTDTQYF.

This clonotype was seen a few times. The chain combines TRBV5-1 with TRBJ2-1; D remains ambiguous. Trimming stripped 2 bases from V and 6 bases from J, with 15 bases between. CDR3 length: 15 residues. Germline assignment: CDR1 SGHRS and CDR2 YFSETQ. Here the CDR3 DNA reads TGCGCCAGCAGCTTCCTTCCGGGTCCTACCAATGAGCAGTTCTTC. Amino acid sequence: CASSFLPGPTNEQFF. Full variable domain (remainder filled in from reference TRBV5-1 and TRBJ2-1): KAGVTQTPRYLIKTRGQQVTLSCSPISGHRSVSWYQQTPGQGLQFLFEYFSETQRNKGNFPGRFSGRQFSNSRSEMNVSTLELGDSALYLCASSFLPGPTNEQFFGPGTRLTVL.

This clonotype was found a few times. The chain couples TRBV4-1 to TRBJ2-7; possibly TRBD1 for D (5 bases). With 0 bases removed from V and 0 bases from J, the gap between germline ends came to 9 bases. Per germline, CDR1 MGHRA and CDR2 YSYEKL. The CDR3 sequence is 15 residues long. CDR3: CASSQEGVPSYEQYF. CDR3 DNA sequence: TGCGCCAGCAGCCAAGAAGGGGTACCCTCCTACGAGCAGTACTTC.

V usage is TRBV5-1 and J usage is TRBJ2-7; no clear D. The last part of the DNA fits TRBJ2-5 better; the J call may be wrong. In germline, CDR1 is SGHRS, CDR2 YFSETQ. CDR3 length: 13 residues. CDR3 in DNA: TGCGCCAGCGGCGATCGGGTTATGGAGACCCAGTACTTC. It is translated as CASGDRVMETQYF.

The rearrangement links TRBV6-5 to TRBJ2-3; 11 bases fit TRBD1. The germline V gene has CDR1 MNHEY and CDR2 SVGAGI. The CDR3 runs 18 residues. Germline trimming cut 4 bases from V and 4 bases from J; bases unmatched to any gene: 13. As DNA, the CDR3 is TGTGCCAGCAGTTCCAACATAATCGGGACAGGGGGGCCAGATACGCAGTATTTT. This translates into CASSSNIIGTGGPDTQYF.

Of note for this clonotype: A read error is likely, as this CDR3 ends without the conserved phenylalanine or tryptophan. The CDR3: CASSQEIRTEAFV. CDR3 bases: TGCGCCAGCAGCCAAGAGATTCGCACTGAAGCTTTCGTT. J is TRBJ1-1 and V is TRBV4-1; D not certain. The CDR3 is 13 amino acids. The germline V gene encodes CDR1 MGHRA and CDR2 YSYEKL. V dropped 0 bases and J dropped 4 bases, with 6 bases sitting between them.

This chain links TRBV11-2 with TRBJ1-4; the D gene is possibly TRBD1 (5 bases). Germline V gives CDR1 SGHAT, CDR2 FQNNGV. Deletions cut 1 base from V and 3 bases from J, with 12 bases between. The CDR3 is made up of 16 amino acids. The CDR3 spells CASSLGPDTPNEKLFF. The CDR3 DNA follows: TGTGCCAGCAGCTTAGGACCGGACACTCCTAATGAAAAACTGTTTTTT.

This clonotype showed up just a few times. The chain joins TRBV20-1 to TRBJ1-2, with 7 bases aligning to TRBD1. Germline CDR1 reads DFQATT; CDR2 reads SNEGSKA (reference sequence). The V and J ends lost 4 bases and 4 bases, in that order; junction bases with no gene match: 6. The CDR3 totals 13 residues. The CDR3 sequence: CSATMTGLYGYTF. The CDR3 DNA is TGCAGTGCTACCATGACAGGGCTCTATGGCTACACCTTC.

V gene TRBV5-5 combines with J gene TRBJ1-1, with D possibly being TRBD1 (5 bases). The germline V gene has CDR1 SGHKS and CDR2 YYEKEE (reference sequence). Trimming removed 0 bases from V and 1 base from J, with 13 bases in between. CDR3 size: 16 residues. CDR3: CASSLAQGLPNTEAFF. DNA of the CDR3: TGTGCCAGCAGCTTGGCTCAGGGTCTGCCGAACACTGAAGCTTTCTTT.

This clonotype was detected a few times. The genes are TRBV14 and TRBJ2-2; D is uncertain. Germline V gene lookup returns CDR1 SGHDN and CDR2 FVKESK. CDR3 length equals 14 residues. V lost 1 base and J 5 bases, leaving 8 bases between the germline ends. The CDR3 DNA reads TGTGCCAGCAGCCAAGTCTTCTTTACCGGGGAGCTGTTTTTT. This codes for CASSQVFFTGELFF.

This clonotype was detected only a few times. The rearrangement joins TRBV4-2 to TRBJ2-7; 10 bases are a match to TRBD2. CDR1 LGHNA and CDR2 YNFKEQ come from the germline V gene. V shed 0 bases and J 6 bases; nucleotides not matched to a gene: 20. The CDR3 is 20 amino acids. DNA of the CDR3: TGTGCCAGCAGCCAAGATCGAGGACTGGAACTAGCGGGGTCGGTTGGCGAGCAGTACTTC. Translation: CASSQDRGLELAGSVGEQYF.

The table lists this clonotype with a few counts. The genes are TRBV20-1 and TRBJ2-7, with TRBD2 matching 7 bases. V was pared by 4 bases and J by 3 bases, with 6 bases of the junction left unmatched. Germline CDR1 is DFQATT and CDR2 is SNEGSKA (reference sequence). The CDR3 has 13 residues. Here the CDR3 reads CSANRGRDYEQYF. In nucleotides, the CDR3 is TGCAGTGCTAATCGCGGGAGAGACTACGAGCAGTACTTC.

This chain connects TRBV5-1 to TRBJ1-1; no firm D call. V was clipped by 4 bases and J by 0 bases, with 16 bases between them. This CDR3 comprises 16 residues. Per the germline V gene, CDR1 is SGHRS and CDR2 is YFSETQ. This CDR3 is CASSPAVGVMNTEAFF. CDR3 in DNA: TGCGCCAGCAGCCCAGCGGTTGGGGTAATGAACACTGAAGCTTTCTTT.

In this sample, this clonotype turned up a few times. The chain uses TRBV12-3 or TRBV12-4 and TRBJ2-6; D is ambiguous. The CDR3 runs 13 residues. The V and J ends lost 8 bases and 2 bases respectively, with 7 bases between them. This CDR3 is CASGNAGANVLTF. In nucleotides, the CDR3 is TGTGCCAGCGGTAACGCTGGGGCCAACGTCCTGACTTTC.

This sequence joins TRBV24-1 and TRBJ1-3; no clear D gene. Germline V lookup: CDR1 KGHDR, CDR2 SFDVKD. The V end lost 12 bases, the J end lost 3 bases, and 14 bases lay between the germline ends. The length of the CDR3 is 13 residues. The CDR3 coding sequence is TGTGCCGAGCTTGGACGGCGTGGAAACACCATATATTTT. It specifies CAELGRRGNTIYF.

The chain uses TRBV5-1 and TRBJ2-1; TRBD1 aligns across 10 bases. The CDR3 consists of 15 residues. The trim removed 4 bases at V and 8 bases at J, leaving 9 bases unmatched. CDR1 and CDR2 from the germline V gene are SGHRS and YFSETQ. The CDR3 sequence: CASSQGQGSTHEQFF. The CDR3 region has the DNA TGCGCCAGCAGCCAGGGACAGGGGTCGACGCATGAGCAGTTCTTC.

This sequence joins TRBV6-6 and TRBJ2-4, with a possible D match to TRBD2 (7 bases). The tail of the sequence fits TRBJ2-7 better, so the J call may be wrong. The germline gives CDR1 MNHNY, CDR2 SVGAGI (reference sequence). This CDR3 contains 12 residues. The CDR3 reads CASTGGGYEQYF. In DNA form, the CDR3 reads TGTGCCAGCACGGGGGGCGGCTACGAGCAGTACTTC.

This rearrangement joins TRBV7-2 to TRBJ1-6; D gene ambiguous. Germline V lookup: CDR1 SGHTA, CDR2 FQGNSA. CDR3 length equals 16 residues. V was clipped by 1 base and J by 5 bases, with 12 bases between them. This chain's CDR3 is CASSLVLGQNNSPLHF. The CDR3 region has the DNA TGTGCCAGCAGCTTAGTGCTGGGCCAGAATAATTCACCCCTCCACTTT. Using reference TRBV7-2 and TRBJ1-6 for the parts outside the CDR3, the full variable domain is GAGVSQSPSNKVTEKGKDVELRCDPISGHTALYWYRQSLGQGLEFLIYFQGNSAPDKSGLPSDRFSAERTGGSVSTLTIQRTQQEDSAVYLCASSLVLGQNNSPLHFGNGTRLTVT.

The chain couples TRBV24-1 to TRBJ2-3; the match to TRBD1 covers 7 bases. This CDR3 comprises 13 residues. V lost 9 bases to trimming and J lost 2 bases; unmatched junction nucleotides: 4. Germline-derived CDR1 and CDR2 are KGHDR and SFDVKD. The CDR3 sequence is CATRGTDTDTQYF. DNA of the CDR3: TGTGCCACCCGAGGGACAGACACAGATACGCAGTATTTT.

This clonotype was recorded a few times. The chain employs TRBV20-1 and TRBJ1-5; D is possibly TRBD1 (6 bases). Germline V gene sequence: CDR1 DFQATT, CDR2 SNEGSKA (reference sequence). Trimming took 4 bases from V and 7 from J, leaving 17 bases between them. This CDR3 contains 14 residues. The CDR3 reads CSATPQGWGQPQHF. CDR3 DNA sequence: TGCAGTGCTACACCACAGGGCTGGGGACAGCCCCAGCATTTT.

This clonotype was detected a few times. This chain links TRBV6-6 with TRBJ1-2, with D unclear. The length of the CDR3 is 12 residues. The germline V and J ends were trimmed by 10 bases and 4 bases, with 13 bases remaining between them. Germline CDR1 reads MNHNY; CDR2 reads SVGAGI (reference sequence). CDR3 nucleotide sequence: TGTGCCACCGAAAACGAATTCTATGGCTACACCTTC. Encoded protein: CATENEFYGYTF.

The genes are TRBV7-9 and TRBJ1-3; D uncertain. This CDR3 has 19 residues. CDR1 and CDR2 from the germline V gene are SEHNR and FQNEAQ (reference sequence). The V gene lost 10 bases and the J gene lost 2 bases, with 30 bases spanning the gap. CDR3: CATTALGEAWVRPGNTIYF. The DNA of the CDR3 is TGTGCCACCACAGCCCTAGGAGAGGCCTGGGTTCGACCTGGAAACACCATATATTTT.

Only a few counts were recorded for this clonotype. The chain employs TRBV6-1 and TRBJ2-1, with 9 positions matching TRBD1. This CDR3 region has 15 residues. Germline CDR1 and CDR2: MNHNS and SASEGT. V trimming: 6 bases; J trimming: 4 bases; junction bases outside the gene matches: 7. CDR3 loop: CASRTGTGIYNEQFF. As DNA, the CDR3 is TGTGCCAGCAGGACCGGGACAGGGATTTACAATGAGCAGTTCTTC.